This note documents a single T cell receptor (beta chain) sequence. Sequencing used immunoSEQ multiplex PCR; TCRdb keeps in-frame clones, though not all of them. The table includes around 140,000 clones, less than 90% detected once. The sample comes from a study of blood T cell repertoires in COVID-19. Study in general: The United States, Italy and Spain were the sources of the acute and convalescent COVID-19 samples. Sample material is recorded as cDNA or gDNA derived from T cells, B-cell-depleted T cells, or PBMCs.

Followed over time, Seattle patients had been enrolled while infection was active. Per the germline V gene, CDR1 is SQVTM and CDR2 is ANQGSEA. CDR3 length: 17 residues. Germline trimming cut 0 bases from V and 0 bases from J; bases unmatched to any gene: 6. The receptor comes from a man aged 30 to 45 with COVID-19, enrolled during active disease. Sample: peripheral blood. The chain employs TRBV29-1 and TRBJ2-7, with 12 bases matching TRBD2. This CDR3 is CSVEDLVTSGSSYEQYF. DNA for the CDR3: TGCAGCGTTGAAGATTTGGTGACTAGCGGGAGCTCCTACGAGCAGTACTTC.